Each of the 20 T cell receptor beta chains below was sequenced from the same sample in a study of cytomegalovirus exposure and HLA in healthy donors (TCRdb year 2017). Library prep was done by the immunoSEQ multiplex PCR assay. In TCRdb, the immuneACCESS table is reduced to in-frame sequences with V and J assigned. These tables do not hold every clone; where another copy was compared, an unresolved V gene accounts for under half, and the others remain unexplained. This sample holds approximately 160,000 clones; about 90% were observed only once. Around 2.7% of the sample is taken by the ten largest. Material for sequencing was PBMCs. The receptor set was obtained from a woman younger than 35 in good health and CMV-seropositive.

This chain connects TRBV5-1 to TRBJ1-4; 7 nucleotides agree with TRBD1. CDR3 length: 13 residues. The junction had 5 bases not matched to a gene; V was cut back by 4 bases and J by 8 bases. Germline-derived CDR1 and CDR2 are SGHRS and YFSETQ. The CDR3, as DNA: TGCGCCAGCAGCCTACCGGACAGGGAAAAACTGTTTTTT. This gives the protein CASSLPDREKLFF.

Points on this clone: Other DNA sequences from this sample encode an identical CDR3 as well. J is TRBJ1-1 and V is TRBV5-1, with D perhaps matching TRBD1 (5 bases). This CDR3 has 14 residues. The V end was cut by 2 bases, the J end by 2 bases, with 10 bases between. CDR1 and CDR2 (germline): SGHRS, YFSETQ. The CDR3 sequence is CASSLWGGNTEAFF. CDR3 DNA sequence: TGCGCCAGCAGCTTATGGGGGGGAAACACTGAAGCTTTCTTT.

The chain employs TRBV27 and TRBJ1-2, with 7 bases that match TRBD1. This CDR3 spans 13 amino acids. The trim removed 2 bases at V and 5 bases at J, leaving 2 bases unmatched. The germline CDR1 and CDR2 sequences are MNHEY and SMNVEV (reference sequence). The CDR3, as DNA: TGTGCCAGCAGTTTAGCAGGGGGGTATGGCTACACCTTC. Translated, it gives CASSLAGGYGYTF.

In the case of this clone: One end of the junction varies from germline; a read error may be responsible. The CDR3 protein is CASTLTRQGNTEAFF. DNA for the CDR3: TGCGCCAGCACCTTGACCCGGCAGGGAAACACTGAAGCTTTCTTT. The chain couples TRBV5-1 to TRBJ1-1, with a possible D match to TRBD1 (5 bases). Germline V gene sequence: CDR1 SGHRS, CDR2 YFSETQ. CDR3 length: 15 residues.

CDR3 loop: CASSLSRGERGSGANVLTF. CDR3 DNA sequence: TGTGCCAGCAGCTTGTCACGTGGCGAGCGTGGATCTGGGGCCAACGTCCTGACTTTC. V gene TRBV7-2 combines with J gene TRBJ2-6; no clear D gene. The germline CDR1 and CDR2 sequences are SGHTA and FQGNSA. The CDR3 has 19 residues. V lost 3 bases, J lost 1 base, and 19 bases lay in between.

This chain links TRBV7-9 with TRBJ2-3, with a tentative D call TRBD1 (6 bases). Trimming shortened V by 5 bases and J by 0 bases, and 12 bases separated the two germline ends. The CDR3 has 15 amino acids. Germline assignment: CDR1 SEHNR and CDR2 FQNEAQ (reference sequence). CDR3 DNA sequence: TGTGCCAGCAGCCCAGAGGACAGAAGCACAGATACGCAGTATTTT. Its protein is CASSPEDRSTDTQYF.

The rearrangement links TRBV28 to TRBJ2-3, with D possibly TRBD1 on 5 matching bases. CDR1 MDHEN and CDR2 SYDVKM come from the germline V gene. This CDR3 has 12 residues. V dropped 11 bases and J dropped 5 bases, with 14 bases sitting between them. CDR3 DNA sequence: TGTGCCTCCCAGGGCGCAGGAGATACGCAGTATTTT. The encoded protein is CASQGAGDTQYF.

The rearrangement uses TRBV5-4 and TRBJ1-1; TRBD1 might be the D (5 bases). CDR1 SGHNT and CDR2 YYREEE come from the germline V gene (reference sequence). This CDR3 has 15 amino acids. Deletions cut 0 bases from V and 4 bases from J, with 13 bases between. The CDR3 here is CASSLGGGGITEAFF. CDR3 DNA: TGTGCCAGCAGCTTGGGGGGGGGAGGAATCACTGAAGCTTTCTTT.

The V and J genes are TRBV6-6 and TRBJ2-2; 9 bases line up with TRBD1. This CDR3 contains 16 residues. Germline assignment: CDR1 MNHNY and CDR2 SVGAGI (reference sequence). V was pared by 0 bases and J by 7 bases, with 6 bases of the junction left unmatched. CDR3 nucleotides: TGTGCCAGCAGTTACTCGGACAGGGGAACGAACGGGGAGCTGTTTTTT. Its protein is CASSYSDRGTNGELFF.

About this clone itself: One end of the junction varies from germline; a read error may be responsible. J is TRBJ1-1 and V is TRBV10-3; D not certain. The CDR3 has 15 amino acids. The germline gives CDR1 ENHRY, CDR2 SYGVKD. The CDR3: CAIGDLSLGGTEAFF. The CDR3 bases are TGTGCCATCGGTGATCTCTCCCTAGGAGGCACTGAAGCTTTCTTT.

V is TRBV18 and J is TRBJ1-1; tentative D call: TRBD1 (5 bases). The CDR3 extends over 13 amino acids. Germline V gene data show CDR1 as KGHSH and CDR2 as LQKENI. Trimming cost V 6 bases and J 4 bases, with 12 bases left between them. The CDR3 protein is CASSQGMGTEAFF. CDR3 sequence (DNA): TGTGCCAGCTCTCAGGGAATGGGCACTGAAGCTTTCTTT.

This clone was recorded a few times. The chain is built from TRBV2 and TRBJ1-5, with D possibly TRBD1 on 5 matching bases. V was clipped by 1 base and J by 7 bases, with 14 bases between them. The CDR3 totals 15 residues. From germline, CDR1 is SNHLY and CDR2 FYNNEI. The CDR3 nucleotides are TGTGCCAGCAGTGAAGGGGGCCAGGGATGGCAGCCCCAGCATTTT. It yields the protein CASSEGGQGWQPQHF.

As DNA, the CDR3 is TGCAGCGCCGGACAGGGCCTTACTGAAGCTTTCTTT. Amino acid sequence: CSAGQGLTEAFF. The chain combines TRBV29-1 with TRBJ1-1, with 8 bases lining up with TRBD1. J was trimmed by 5 bases and V by 7 bases; bases with no gene match: 6. The germline CDR1 and CDR2 sequences are SQVTM and ANQGSEA. This CDR3 has 12 residues. Supplemented by reference TRBV29-1 and TRBJ1-1, the full variable domain reads SAVISQKPSRDICQRGTSLTIQCQVDSQVTMMFWYRQQPGQSLTLIATANQGSEATYESGFVIDKFPISRPNLTFSTLTVSNMSPEDSSIYLCSAGQGLTEAFFGQGTRLTVV.

The chain uses TRBV15 and TRBJ2-7; no reliable D call. Germline CDR1 reads LNHNV; CDR2 reads YYDKDF (reference sequence). V gave up 0 bases and J gave up 6 bases, with 12 bases separating them. The CDR3 length is 14 residues. DNA for the CDR3: TGTGCCACCAGCAGAGATAACTTCTCCCCCGAGCAGTACTTC. Translating it yields CATSRDNFSPEQYF.

The chain combines TRBV28 with TRBJ1-5; TRBD1 is a possible D gene (6 bases). V was shortened by 10 bases and J by 6 bases, with 13 bases between the two germline ends. The CDR3 has 12 residues. Germline CDR1 MDHEN, CDR2 SYDVKM. The CDR3 spells CATGESGQPQHF. In DNA form, the CDR3 reads TGTGCCACAGGGGAGTCGGGTCAGCCCCAGCATTTT.

This chain links TRBV7-2 with TRBJ2-3; TRBD2 matches 11 bases. The V gene's germline CDR1 is SGHTA and CDR2 FQGNSA. The V gene end was trimmed by 5 bases and the J gene end by 0 bases; junction bases not matched to a gene: 7. CDR3 length equals 17 residues. CDR3 in amino acids: CASSPHPSGGSTDTQYF. The CDR3 bases are TGTGCCAGCAGCCCTCATCCTAGCGGGGGGAGCACAGATACGCAGTATTTT. The full variable domain, in which reference TRBV7-2 and TRBJ2-3 provide the parts outside the CDR3, is GAGVSQSPSNKVTEKGKDVELRCDPISGHTALYWYRQSLGQGLEFLIYFQGNSAPDKSGLPSDRFSAERTGGSVSTLTIQRTQQEDSAVYLCASSPHPSGGSTDTQYFGPGTRLTVL.

The J gene is TRBJ1-6, the V gene TRBV5-6; TRBD1 matches 7 bases. The CDR3 is made up of 15 amino acids. V shed 4 bases and J 5 bases; nucleotides not matched to a gene: 6. Germline V lookup: CDR1 SGHDT, CDR2 YYEEEE. CDR3 region: CASSLRGQNNSPLHF. CDR3 coding DNA: TGTGCCAGCAGCCTCCGGGGACAGAATAATTCACCCCTCCACTTT.

The chain uses TRBV7-8 and TRBJ2-1; D not certain. This CDR3 has 15 residues. CDR1 is SGHVS, CDR2 FQNEAQ, per germline. V was cut by 0 bases and J by 5 bases, with 11 bases left in between. The CDR3 sequence: CASSLAAGWDNEQFF. The CDR3, as DNA: TGTGCCAGCAGCTTAGCGGCAGGTTGGGACAATGAGCAGTTCTTC.

This clone was seen only once. The CDR3 protein is CASSEAEDTSYNEQFF. The DNA of the CDR3 is TGTGCCAGCAGTGAAGCGGAGGATACCTCCTACAATGAGCAGTTCTTC. The rearrangement links TRBV2 to TRBJ2-1; the D gene is possibly TRBD2 (5 bases). The ends were cut back, 0 bases at V and 0 bases at J, with 9 bases in the middle. This CDR3 region has 16 residues. Germline V gene data show CDR1 as SNHLY and CDR2 as FYNNEI.

V usage is TRBV14 and J usage is TRBJ2-5; 7 bases fit TRBD2. Germline CDR1 is SGHDN and CDR2 is FVKESK. Germline trimming cut 0 bases from V and 5 bases from J; bases unmatched to any gene: 6. The CDR3 length is 15 residues. CDR3 DNA sequence: TGTGCCAGCAGCCAAGAAGTGACTAGCTTCGAGACCCAGTACTTC. It translates to CASSQEVTSFETQYF.